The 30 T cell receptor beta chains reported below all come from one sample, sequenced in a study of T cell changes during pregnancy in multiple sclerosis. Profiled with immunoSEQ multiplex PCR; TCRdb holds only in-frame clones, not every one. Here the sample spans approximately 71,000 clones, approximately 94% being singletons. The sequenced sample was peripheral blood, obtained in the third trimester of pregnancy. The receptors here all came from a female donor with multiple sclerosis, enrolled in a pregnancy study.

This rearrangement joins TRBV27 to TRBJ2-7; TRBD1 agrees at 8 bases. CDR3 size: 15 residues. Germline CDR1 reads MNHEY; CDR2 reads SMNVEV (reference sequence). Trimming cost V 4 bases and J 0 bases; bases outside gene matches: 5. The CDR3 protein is CASSSGQELSYEQYF. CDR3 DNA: TGTGCCAGCAGTTCGGGACAGGAGCTCTCCTACGAGCAGTACTTC.

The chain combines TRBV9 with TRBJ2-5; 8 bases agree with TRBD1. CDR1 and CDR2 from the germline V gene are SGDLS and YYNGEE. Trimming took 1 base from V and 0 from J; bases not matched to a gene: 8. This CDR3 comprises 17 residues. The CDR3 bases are TGTGCCAGCAGCGTATCTGTGGGACAGGCGTACCAAGAGACCCAGTACTTC. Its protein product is CASSVSVGQAYQETQYF.

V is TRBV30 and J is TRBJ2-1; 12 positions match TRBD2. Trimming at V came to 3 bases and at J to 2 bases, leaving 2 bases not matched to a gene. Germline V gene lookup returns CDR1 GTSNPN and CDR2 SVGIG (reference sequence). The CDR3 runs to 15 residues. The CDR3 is CAWSRLAGAYNEQFF. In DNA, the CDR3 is TGTGCCTGGAGCCGACTAGCGGGAGCCTACAATGAGCAGTTCTTC.

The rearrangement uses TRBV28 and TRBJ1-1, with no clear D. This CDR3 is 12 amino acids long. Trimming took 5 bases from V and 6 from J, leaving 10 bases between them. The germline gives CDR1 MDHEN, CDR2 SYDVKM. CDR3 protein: CASSLVRAEAFF. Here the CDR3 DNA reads TGTGCCAGCAGTCTCGTTCGGGCTGAAGCTTTCTTT.

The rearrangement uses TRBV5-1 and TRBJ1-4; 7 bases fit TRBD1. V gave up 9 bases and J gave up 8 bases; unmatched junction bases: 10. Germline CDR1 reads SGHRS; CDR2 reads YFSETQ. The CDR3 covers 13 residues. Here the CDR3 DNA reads TGCGCCATGGGGGGACAGATCGGGGAAAAACTGTTTTTT. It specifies CAMGGQIGEKLFF.

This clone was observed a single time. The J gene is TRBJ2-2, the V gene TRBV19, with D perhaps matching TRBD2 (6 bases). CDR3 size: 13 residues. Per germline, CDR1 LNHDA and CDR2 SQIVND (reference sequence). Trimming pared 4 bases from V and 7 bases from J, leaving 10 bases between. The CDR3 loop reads CASSSGMVGELFF. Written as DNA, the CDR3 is TGTGCCAGTAGTAGCGGGATGGTCGGGGAGCTGTTTTTT.

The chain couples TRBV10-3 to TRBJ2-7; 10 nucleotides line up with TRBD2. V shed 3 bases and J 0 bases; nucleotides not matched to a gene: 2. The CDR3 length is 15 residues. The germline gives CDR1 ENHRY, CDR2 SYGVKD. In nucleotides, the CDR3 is TGTGCCATCAGTGATAGCGGGAGGATCTCCTACGAGCAGTACTTC. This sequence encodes CAISDSGRISYEQYF.

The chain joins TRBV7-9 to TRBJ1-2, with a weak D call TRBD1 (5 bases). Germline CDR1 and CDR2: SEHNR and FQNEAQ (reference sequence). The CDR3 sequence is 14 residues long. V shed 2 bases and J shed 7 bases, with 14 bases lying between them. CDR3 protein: CASSLLRAQGGYTF. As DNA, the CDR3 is TGTGCCAGCAGCTTATTACGGGCCCAGGGTGGCTACACCTTC.

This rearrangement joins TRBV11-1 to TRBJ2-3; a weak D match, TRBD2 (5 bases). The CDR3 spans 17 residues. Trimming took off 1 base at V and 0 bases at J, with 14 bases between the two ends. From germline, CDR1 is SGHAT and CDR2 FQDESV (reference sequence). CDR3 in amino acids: CASSLGRSGTSTDTQYF. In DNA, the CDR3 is TGTGCCAGCAGCTTAGGGAGGAGCGGAACTAGCACAGATACGCAGTATTTT.

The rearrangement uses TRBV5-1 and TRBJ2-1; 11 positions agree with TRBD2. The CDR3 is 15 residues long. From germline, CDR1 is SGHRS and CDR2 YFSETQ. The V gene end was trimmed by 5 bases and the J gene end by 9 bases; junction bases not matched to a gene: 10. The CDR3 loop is CASRGVIAGGGEQFF. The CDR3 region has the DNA TGCGCCAGCAGAGGGGTAATAGCGGGAGGGGGTGAGCAGTTCTTC. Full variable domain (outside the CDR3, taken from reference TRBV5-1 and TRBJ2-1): KAGVTQTPRYLIKTRGQQVTLSCSPISGHRSVSWYQQTPGQGLQFLFEYFSETQRNKGNFPGRFSGRQFSNSRSEMNVSTLELGDSALYLCASRGVIAGGGEQFFGPGTRLTVL.

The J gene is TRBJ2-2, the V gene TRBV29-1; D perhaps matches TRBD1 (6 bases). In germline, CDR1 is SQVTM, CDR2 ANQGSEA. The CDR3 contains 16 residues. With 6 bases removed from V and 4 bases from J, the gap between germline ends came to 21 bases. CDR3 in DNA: TGCAGCGTAAAGAACCGGGACACACTTGCCACCGGGGAGCTGTTTTTT. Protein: CSVKNRDTLATGELFF.

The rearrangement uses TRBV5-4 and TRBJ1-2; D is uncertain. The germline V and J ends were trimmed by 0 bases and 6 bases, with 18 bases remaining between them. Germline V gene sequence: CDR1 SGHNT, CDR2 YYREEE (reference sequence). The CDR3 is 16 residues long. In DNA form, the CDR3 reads TGTGCCAGCAGCTTGGATTCCCTCGAGCGTTTAGATGGCTACACCTTC. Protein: CASSLDSLERLDGYTF.

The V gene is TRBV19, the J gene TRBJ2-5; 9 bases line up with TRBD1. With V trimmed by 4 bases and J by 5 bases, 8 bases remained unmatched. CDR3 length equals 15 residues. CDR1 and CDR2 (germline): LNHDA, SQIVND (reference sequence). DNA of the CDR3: TGTGCCAGTAGTAGGAGACAGGGGGGAAGGGAGACCCAGTACTTC. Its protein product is CASSRRQGGRETQYF.

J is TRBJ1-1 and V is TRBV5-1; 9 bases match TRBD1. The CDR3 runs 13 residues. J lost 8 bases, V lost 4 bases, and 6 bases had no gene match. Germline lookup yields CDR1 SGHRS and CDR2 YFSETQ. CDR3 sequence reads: CASSIGTGQEAFF. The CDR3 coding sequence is TGCGCCAGCAGCATTGGGACAGGGCAAGAAGCTTTCTTT.

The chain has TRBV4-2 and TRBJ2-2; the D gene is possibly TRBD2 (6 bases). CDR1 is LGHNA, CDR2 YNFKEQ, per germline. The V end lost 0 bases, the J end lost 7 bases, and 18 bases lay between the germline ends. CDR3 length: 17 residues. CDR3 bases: TGTGCCAGCAGCCAAGATCTGGGGTGGGAGGCTTTCGGGGAGCTGTTTTTT. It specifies CASSQDLGWEAFGELFF.

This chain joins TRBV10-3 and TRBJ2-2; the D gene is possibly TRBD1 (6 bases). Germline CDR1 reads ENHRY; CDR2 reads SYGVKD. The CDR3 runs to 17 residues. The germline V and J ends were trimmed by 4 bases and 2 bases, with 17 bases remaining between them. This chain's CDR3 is CAISADPGQTNTGELFF. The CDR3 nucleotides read TGTGCCATCAGTGCCGATCCGGGACAAACTAACACCGGGGAGCTGTTTTTT.

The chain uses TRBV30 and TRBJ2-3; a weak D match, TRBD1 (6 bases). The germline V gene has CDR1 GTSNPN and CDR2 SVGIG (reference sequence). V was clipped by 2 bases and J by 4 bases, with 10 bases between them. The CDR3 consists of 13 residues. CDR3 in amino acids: CAWSRNRADTQYF. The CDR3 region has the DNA TGTGCCTGGAGTCGCAACAGGGCAGATACGCAGTATTTT. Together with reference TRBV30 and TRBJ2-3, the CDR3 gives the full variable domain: SQTIHQWPATLVQPVGSPLSLECTVEGTSNPNLYWYRQAAGRGLQLLFYSVGIGQISSEVPQNLSASRPQDRQFILSSKKLLLSDSGFYLCAWSRNRADTQYFGPGTRLTVL.

The CDR3 bases are TGTGCCTGGAGAGGAGGAGGGATGAACACTGAAGCTTTCTTT. It yields the protein CAWRGGGMNTEAFF. V is TRBV30 and J is TRBJ1-1; D is ambiguous. Trimming removed 3 bases from V and 0 bases from J, with 11 bases in between. Germline CDR1 GTSNPN, CDR2 SVGIG (reference sequence). CDR3 size: 14 residues.

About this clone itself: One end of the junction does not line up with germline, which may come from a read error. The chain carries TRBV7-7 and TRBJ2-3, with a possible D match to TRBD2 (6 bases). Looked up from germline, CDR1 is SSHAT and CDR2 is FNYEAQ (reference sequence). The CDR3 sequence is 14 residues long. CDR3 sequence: CASSPGLVTDTQYF. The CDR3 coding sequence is TGTGCTAGCAGCCCGGGACTCGTCACAGATACGCAGTATTTT.

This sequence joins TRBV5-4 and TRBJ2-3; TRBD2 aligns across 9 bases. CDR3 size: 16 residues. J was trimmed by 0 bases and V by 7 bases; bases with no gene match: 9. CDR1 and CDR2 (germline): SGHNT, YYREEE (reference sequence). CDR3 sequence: CASRLAELSSTDTQYF. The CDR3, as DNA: TGTGCCAGCCGACTAGCGGAGCTATCTAGCACAGATACGCAGTATTTT.

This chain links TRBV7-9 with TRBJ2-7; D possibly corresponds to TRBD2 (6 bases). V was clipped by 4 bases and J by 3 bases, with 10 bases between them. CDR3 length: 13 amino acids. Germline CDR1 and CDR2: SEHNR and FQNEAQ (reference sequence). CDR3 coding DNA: TGTGCCAGCAGCTCGGGCGGGATCTACGAGCAGTACTTC. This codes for CASSSGGIYEQYF. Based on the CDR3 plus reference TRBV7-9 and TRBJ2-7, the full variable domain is DTGVSQNPRHKITKRGQNVTFRCDPISEHNRLYWYRQTLGQGPEFLTYFQNEAQLEKSRLLSDRFSAERPKGSFSTLEIQRTEQGDSAMYLCASSSGGIYEQYFGPGTRLTVT.

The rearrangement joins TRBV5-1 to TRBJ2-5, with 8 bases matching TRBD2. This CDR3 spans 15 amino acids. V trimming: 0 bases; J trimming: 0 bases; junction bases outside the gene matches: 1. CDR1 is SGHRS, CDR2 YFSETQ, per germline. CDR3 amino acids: CASSLASGYQETQYF. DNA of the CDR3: TGCGCCAGCAGCTTGGCTAGCGGGTACCAAGAGACCCAGTACTTC.

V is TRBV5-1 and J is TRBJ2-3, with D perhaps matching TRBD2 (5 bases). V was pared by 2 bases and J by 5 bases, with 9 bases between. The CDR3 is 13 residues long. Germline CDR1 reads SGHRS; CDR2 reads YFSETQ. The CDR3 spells CASSFSGKDTQYF. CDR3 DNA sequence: TGCGCCAGCAGCTTCTCGGGAAAAGATACGCAGTATTTT.

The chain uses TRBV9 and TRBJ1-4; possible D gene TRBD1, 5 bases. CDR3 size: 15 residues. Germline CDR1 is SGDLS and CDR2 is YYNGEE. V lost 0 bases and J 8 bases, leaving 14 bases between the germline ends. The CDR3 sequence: CASSVAGAAREKLFF. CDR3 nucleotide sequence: TGTGCCAGCAGCGTAGCTGGGGCGGCTAGGGAAAAACTGTTTTTT.

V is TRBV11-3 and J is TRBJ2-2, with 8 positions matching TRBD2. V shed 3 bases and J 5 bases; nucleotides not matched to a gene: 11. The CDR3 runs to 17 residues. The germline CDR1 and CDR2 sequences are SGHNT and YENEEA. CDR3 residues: CASSFGLAGEYTGELFF. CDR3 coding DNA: TGTGCCAGCAGCTTTGGGCTAGCGGGCGAGTATACCGGGGAGCTGTTTTTT.

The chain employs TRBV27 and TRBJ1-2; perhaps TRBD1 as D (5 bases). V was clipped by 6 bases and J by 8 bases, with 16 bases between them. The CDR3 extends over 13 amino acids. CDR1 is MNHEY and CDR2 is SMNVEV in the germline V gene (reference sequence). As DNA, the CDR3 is TGTGCCAGCAGCCCACGGGGGATGGGAGGCTACACCTTC. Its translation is CASSPRGMGGYTF.

CDR3 in DNA: TGTGCCAGCAGTGATGACAGGCCACCTATCAGCAATCAGCCCCAGCATTTT. Protein product: CASSDDRPPISNQPQHF. V usage is TRBV6-1 and J usage is TRBJ1-5; D perhaps matches TRBD1 (6 bases). The CDR3 has 17 residues. Trimming left V 3 bases short and J 1 base short, with 16 bases between. Per germline, CDR1 MNHNS and CDR2 SASEGT.

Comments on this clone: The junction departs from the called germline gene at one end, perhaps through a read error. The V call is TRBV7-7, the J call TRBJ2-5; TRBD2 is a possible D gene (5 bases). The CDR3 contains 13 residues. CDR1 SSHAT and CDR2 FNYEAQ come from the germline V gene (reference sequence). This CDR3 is CASSVRGQETQYF. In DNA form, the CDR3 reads TGTGCTAGCAGCGTCCGGGGCCAAGAGACCCAGTACTTC.

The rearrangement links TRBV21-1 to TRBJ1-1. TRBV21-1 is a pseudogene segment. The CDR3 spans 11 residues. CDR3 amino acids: CASSPLDEAFF. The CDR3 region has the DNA TGTGCCAGCAGCCCGTTAGATGAAGCTTTCTTT.

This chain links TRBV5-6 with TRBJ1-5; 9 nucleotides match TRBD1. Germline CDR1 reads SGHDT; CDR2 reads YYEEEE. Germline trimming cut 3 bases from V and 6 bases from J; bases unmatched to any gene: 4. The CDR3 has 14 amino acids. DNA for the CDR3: TGTGCCAGCAGCTCACAGGGGGCGGGTCAGCCCCAGCATTTT. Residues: CASSSQGAGQPQHF.